Below, 2 T cell receptor beta chains from the same sample are listed, as sequenced in a study of blood T cell repertoires in COVID-19. The repertoire was sequenced with immunoSEQ multiplex PCR; TCRdb's copy has only in-frame clones and lacks some. Among around 170,000 clones listed, roughly 77% were seen once. Material: peripheral blood. These receptors were collected from an elderly woman with COVID-19, enrolled during active disease.

This chain connects TRBV5-4 to TRBJ2-7; D ambiguous. V gave up 0 bases and J gave up 0 bases, with 7 bases separating them. This CDR3 is 14 amino acids long. The germline gives CDR1 SGHNT, CDR2 YYREEE (reference sequence). This chain's CDR3 is CASSLGHTSYEQYF. CDR3 nucleotide sequence: TGTGCCAGCAGCTTGGGGCACACCTCCTACGAGCAGTACTTC.

The chain recombines TRBV7-9 with TRBJ1-1; D gene uncertain. V lost 1 base, J lost 10 bases, and 10 bases lay in between. There are 12 residues in the CDR3. CDR1 and CDR2 (germline): SEHNR, FQNEAQ (reference sequence). In DNA form, the CDR3 reads TGTGCCAGCAGCTTAGAGGTCGGGGTAGCTTTCTTT. Amino acid sequence: CASSLEVGVAFF.